Described below is a single TCR beta chain sequence and its context. The target antigen is unknown. This record comes from a study of a mutant IDH1 vaccine in newly diagnosed glioma. On the study more broadly: Patients began vaccination 4-6 weeks after radiotherapy alone, or with temozolomide cycles.

Measured with immunoSEQ multiplex PCR; TCRdb has only the in-frame clones, and not every one. This sample has around 66,000 clones, with roughly 80% found just once. The germline V gene has CDR1 MDHEN and CDR2 SYDVKM. The trim removed 7 bases at V and 0 bases at J, leaving 6 bases unmatched. The CDR3 contains 15 residues. Time point here: week 11, during vaccination. A single vaccine dose contained 300 ug of mutant IDH1 20-mer peptide, and topical imiquimod was used with it. The chain couples TRBV28 to TRBJ2-7; 10 bases map to TRBD1. This sequence originates from a man aged 45 to 65 with glioma. The sample consisted of PBMCs, taken from a glioma patient whose treatment included an IDH1 peptide vaccine. CDR3 protein: CASTIRDRGSYEQYF. DNA for the CDR3: TGTGCCAGCACCATACGGGACAGGGGCTCCTACGAGCAGTACTTC.